This T cell receptor (beta chain) was captured by sequencing in a study of vaccination and CD4 T cells after COVID-19. Sequencing of the DNA from cultured CD4+ T cells was carried out with the Oncomine TCR Beta short-read assay. One entry per CDR3 protein results from TCRdb running MiXCR on the PCR reads. The top ten hold 4.5% to 5.5% of the sample, which has fewer than 25,000 distinct CDR3 sequences, roughly 50% seen once. Regarding treatment: roughly 11-day PBMC culture with coronavirus spike peptide pools or control peptides (ViraFEST assay). In the case of this clonotype: Antigen specificity is unknown.

Trimming removed 4 bases at V and 4 bases at J, with 17 bases between. This CDR3 has 14 residues. Looked up from germline, CDR1 is SQVTM and CDR2 is ANQGSEA. The gene calls are TRBV29-1 and TRBJ2-7; D could derive from TRBD1 or TRBD2 (6 bases each). The sample comprised CD4+ T cells from blood, cultured in vitro. The sequence was collected from a human donor who had recovered from COVID-19. The CDR3 nucleotides are TGCAGCGTTGGTAGGGGGGCGTATGATTACGAGCAGTACTTC. Protein: CSVGRGAYDYEQYF.